This T cell receptor (beta chain) was profiled in a study of T cell repertoires in cytomegalovirus infection. Study as a whole: The authors relied on CMV epitopes, both recently identified HLA-C-restricted and well-studied HLA-B-restricted.

One entry per CDR3 protein, called by TCRdb with MiXCR from the reads. Of about 920,000 distinct CDR3 sequences detected, less than 35% appear once; the ten largest clones hold more than 12%. General study findings and limits: Of the TCR beta families, the public ones yielded a cumulative frequency that identified carriers of CMV plus the relevant HLA. There were HLA-C-restricted CMV-specific TCR beta clonotypes dominating the ex vivo response.

CDR1 and CDR2 from the germline V gene are SEHNR and FQNEAQ (reference sequence). The CDR3 is 14 residues long. The ends were cut back, 5 bases at V and 4 bases at J, with 11 bases in the middle. Note on this clonotype: Antigen unknown.

Sequencing used cultured CD8+ T cells from PBMCs, obtained from culture after CMV antigen stimulation. This clonotype was obtained from a human donor in good health (CMV status not recorded). Some clones in this sample may be carry-over from other donors' samples. The chain links TRBV7-9 to TRBJ1-4; no clear D. The CDR3 loop is CASSQPGVNEKLFF. CDR3 nucleotide sequence: TGTGCCAGCAGCCAACCAGGCGTTAATGAAAAACTGTTTTTT.